The T cell receptor beta chain under discussion was sequenced for a study of blood T cell repertoires in COVID-19. In the original processing: Reference gene primer amplification in the assay estimated nucleated cell counts. Clones were sequenced by immunoSEQ multiplex PCR, and TCRdb holds only the in-frame ones, with some missing. That table furnishes V, J and clone size, whereas the DNA furnished D and trimming. Of 300,000 to 450,000 clones in the sample, 70% to 90% were seen once. The CDR3 has 12 residues. CDR1 is SEHNR, CDR2 FQNEAQ, per germline (reference sequence). Trimming took off 3 bases at V and 7 bases at J, with 9 bases between the two ends.

The genes are TRBV7-9 and TRBJ1-1; D call uncertain. Sequencing was done on a sample of peripheral blood. This TCR derives from a human donor in a cohort sampled during active COVID-19. This CDR3 is CASSFVYSEAFF. The CDR3 coding sequence is TGTGCCAGCAGCTTCGTATACAGTGAAGCTTTCTTT.